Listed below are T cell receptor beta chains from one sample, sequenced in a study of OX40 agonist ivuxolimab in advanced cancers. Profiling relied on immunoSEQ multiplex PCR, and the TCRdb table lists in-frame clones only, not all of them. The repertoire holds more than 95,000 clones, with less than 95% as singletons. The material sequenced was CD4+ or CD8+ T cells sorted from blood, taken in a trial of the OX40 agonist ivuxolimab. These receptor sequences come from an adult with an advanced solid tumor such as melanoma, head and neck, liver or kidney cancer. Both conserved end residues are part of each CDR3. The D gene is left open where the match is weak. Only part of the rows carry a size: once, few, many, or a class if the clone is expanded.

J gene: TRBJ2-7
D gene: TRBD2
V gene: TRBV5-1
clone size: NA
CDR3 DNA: TGCGCCAGCAGCTCGATAGCGGGAGGGCTCTACGAGCAGTACTTC
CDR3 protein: CASSSIAGGLYEQYF

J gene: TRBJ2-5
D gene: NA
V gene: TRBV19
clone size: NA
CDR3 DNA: TGTGCCAGTAAGGGCAGGGGCCTTCAAGAGACCCAGTACTTC
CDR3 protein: CASKGRGLQETQYF

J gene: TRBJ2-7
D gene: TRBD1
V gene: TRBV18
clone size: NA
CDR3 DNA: TGTGCCAGCTCACCAAGGGACAGGGGACCCTACGAGCAGTACTTC
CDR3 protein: CASSPRDRGPYEQYF

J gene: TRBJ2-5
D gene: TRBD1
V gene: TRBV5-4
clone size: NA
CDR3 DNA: TGTGCCAGCAGCTTGGCGCGACAGGGGGAAGAGACCCAGTACTTC
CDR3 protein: CASSLARQGEETQYF

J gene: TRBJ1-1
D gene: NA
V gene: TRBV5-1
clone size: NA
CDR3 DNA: TGCGCCAGCAGCGAAGCCCCGGGCACTGAAGCTTTCTTT
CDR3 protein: CASSEAPGTEAFF

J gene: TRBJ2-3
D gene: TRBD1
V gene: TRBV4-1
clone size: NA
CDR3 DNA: TGCGCCAGCAGCCCCTGGACAGGGAAGGACACAGATACGCAGTATTTT
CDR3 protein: CASSPWTGKDTDTQYF

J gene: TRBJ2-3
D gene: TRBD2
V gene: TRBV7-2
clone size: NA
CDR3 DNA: TGTGCCAGCAGCTTAGCTGACGGGAGGGGTGGAAATACGCAGTATTTT
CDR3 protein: CASSLADGRGGNTQYF

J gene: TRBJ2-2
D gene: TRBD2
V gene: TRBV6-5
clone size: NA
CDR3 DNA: TGTGCCAGCAGCCTTAGCGGGAGTCACACCGGGGAGCTGTTTTTT
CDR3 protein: CASSLSGSHTGELFF

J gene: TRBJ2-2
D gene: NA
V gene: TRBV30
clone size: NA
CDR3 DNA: TGTGCCTGGAAAACAGGGTTCACCGGGGAGCTGTTTTTT
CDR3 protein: CAWKTGFTGELFF

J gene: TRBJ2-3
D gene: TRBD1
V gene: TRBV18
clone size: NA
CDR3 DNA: TGTGCCAGCTCACCGCAGGGGGCTAGCACAGATACGCAGTATTTT
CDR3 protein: CASSPQGASTDTQYF

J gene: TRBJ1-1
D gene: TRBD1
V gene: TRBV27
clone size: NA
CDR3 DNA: TGTGCCAGCAGTTACCGACAGGGACTGAACACTGAAGCTTTCTTT
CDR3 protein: CASSYRQGLNTEAFF

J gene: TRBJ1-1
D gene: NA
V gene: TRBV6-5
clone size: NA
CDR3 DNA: TGTGCCAGCAGTTATGACCCTTTGAACACTGAAGCTTTCTTT
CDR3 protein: CASSYDPLNTEAFF

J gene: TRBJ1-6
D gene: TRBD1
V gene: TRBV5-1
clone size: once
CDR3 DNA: TGCGCCAGCAGCGTGGGACAGGGGGCTAGTAATTCACCCCTCCACTTT
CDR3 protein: CASSVGQGASNSPLHF

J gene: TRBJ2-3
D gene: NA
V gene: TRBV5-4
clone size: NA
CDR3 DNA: TGTGCCAGCAGCTCTTTTGATACGCAGTATTTT
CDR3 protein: CASSSFDTQYF

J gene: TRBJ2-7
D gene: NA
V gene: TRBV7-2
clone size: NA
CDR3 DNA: TGTGCCAGCAGCTTAGCGGACTCGTCGGACGAGCAGTACTTC
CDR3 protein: CASSLADSSDEQYF

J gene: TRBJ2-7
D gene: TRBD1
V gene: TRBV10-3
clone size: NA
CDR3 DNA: TGTGCCGTAAGTAGGGACAGGGAGTACGAGCAGTACTTC
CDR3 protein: CAVSRDREYEQYF

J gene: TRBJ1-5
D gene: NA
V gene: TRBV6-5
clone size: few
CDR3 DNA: TGTGCCAGCAGTATTTCGGTAGACAATCAGCCCCAGCATTTT
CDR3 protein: CASSISVDNQPQHF

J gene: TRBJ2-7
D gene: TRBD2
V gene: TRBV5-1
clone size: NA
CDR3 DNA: TGCGCCAGCAGCCAGACTAGCGCTAACTACGAGCAGTACTTC
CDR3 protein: CASSQTSANYEQYF

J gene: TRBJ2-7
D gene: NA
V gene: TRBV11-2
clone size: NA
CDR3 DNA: TGTGCCAGCAGCTTAGCTCTTCGCGGAGGGCTGACCTACGAGCAGTACTTC
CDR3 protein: CASSLALRGGLTYEQYF

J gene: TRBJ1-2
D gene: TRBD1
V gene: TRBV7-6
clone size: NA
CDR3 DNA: TGTGCCAGCAGCCCGGGACAGGGGAACTATGGCTACACCTTC
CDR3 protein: CASSPGQGNYGYTF

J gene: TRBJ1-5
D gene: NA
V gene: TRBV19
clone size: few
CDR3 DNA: TGTGCCAGTAGGGGCCCGAATCAGCCCCAGCATTTT
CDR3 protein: CASRGPNQPQHF

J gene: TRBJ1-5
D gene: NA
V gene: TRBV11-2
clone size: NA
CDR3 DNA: TGTGCCAGCAGCTCCGGAGGGGGGACATTGGTCAATCAGCCCCAGCATTTT
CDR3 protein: CASSSGGGTLVNQPQHF

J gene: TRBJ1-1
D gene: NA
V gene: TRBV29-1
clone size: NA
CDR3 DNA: TGCAGCGTCGCCATGAACACTGAAGCTTTCTTT
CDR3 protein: CSVAMNTEAFF

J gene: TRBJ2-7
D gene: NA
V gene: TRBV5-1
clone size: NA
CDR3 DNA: TGCGCCAGCAGCTTGGCGACATCCTACGAGCAGTACTTC
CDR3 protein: CASSLATSYEQYF

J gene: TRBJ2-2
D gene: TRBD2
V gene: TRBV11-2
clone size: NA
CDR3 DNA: TGTGCCAGCAAAGCGGGGGCGAACACCGGGGAGCTGTTTTTT
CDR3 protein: CASKAGANTGELFF

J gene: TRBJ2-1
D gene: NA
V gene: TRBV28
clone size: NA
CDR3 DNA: TGTGCCAGCAGTTCTAACGGTGAGCAGTTCTTC
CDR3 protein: CASSSNGEQFF

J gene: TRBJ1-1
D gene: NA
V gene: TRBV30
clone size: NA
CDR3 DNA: TGTGCCTGGAGTAAACAGGGTCCCACTGAAGCTTTCTTT
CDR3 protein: CAWSKQGPTEAFF

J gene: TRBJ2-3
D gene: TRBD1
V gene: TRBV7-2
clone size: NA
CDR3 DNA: TGTGCCAGCAGCTTAAGGACAGGGGGCACAGATACGCAGTATTTT
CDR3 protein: CASSLRTGGTDTQYF

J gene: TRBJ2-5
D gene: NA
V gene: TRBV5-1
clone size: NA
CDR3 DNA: TGCGCCAGCACTAGGACACTCCAAGAGACCCAGTACTTC
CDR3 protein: CASTRTLQETQYF

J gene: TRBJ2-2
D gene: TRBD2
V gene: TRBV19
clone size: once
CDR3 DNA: TGTGCCAGTAGTATACGGGGAGGGCCGCCTAGGGGGGAGCTGTTTTTT
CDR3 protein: CASSIRGGPPRGELFF

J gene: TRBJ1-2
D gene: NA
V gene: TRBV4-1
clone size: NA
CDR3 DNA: TGCGCCAGCAGCCAAGAAGGCGGGGATAACTATGGCTACACCTTC
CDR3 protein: CASSQEGGDNYGYTF

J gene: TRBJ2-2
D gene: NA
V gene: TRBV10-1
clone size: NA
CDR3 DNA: TGCGCCAGCAGTGAGTCTGCGGGTTCCGGGGAGCTGTTTTTT
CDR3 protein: CASSESAGSGELFF

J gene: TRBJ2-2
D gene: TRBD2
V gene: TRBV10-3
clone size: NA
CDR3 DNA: TGTGCCATCAGTGAGGCTAGCGGGAGGGGAACCGGGGAGCTGTTTTTT
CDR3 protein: CAISEASGRGTGELFF

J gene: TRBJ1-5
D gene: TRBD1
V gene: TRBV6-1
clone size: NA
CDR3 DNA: TGTGCCAGCAGTGGGACAGGAGCAACCGATCAGCCCCAGCATTTT
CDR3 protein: CASSGTGATDQPQHF

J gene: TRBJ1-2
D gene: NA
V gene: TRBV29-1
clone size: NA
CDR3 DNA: TGCAGCGTTGAAGGGTCGGGGGACGGCTACACCTTC
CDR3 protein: CSVEGSGDGYTF

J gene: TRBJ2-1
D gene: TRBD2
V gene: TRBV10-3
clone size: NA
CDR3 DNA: TGTGCCATCAACTCAGCGGGAGGTCTTTACAATGAGCAGTTCTTC
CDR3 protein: CAINSAGGLYNEQFF

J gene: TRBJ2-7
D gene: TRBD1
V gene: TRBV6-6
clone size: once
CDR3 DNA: TGTGCCAGCGAAAGGACAGGGAGTGGTCCTACGGACGAGCAGTACTTC
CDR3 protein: CASERTGSGPTDEQYF

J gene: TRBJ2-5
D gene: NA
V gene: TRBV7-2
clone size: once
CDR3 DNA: TGTGCCAGCAGTTCCCGCCTCCCGGTTCAAGAGACCCAGTACTTC
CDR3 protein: CASSSRLPVQETQYF

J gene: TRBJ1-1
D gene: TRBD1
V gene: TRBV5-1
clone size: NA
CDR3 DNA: TGCGCCAGCAGCTTGGAGCAGGGGGGGAACACTGAAGCTTTCTTT
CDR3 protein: CASSLEQGGNTEAFF

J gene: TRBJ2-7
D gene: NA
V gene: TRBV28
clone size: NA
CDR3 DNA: TGTGCCAGCAGTTTTGGACTGGGGGGATCCTACGAGCAGTACTTC
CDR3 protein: CASSFGLGGSYEQYF

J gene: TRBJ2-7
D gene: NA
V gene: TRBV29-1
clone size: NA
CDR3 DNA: TGCAGCGTGGGGAGAGGGGGGTTTTACGAGCAGTACTTC
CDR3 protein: CSVGRGGFYEQYF

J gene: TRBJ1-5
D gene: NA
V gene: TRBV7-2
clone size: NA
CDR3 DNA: TGTGCCAGCAGCGGTAGGGACGGGGGACCGAATCAGCCCCAGCATTTT
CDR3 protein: CASSGRDGGPNQPQHF